This T cell receptor (beta chain) comes out of a study of blood T cell repertoires in COVID-19. Background on the study: The cDNA or gDNA used as material had been derived from T cells, B-cell-depleted T cells, or PBMCs.

Authors' data handling: Amplification of reference gene primers provided the estimated nucleated cell counts. Sequencing used immunoSEQ multiplex PCR; TCRdb keeps in-frame clones, though not all of them. V and J calls and clone size are those listed in that table; D and trimming were worked out from the DNA. In the table there are 150,000 to 200,000 clones, around 74% of which are singletons. In this sample, this clone turned up once. The CDR3 length is 14 residues. The germline V gene encodes CDR1 MNHEY and CDR2 SVGAGI. The trim removed 6 bases at V and 4 bases at J, leaving 8 bases unmatched. The sample was peripheral blood. The source of this sequence is a man between 65 and 85 years old with acute or convalescent COVID-19. V gene TRBV6-5 combines with J gene TRBJ2-7, with 8 positions matching TRBD1. CDR3 bases: TGTGCCAGCAGGCACGACAGGGGTCTATACGAGCAGTACTTC. As protein: CASRHDRGLYEQYF.